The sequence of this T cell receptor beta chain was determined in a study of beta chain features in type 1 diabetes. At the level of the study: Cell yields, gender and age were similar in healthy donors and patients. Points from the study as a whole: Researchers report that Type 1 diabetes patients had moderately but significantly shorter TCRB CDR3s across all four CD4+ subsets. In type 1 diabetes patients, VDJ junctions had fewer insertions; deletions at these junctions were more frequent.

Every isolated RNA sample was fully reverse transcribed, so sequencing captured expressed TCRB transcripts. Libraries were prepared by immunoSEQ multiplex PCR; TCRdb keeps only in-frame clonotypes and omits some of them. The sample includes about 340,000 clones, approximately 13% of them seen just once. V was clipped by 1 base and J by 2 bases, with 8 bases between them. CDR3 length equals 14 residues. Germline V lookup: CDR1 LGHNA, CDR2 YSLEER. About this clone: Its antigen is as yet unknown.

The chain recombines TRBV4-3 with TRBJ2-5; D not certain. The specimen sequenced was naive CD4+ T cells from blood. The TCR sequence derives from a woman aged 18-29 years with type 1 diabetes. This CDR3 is CASSQVDTQETQYF. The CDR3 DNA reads TGCGCCAGCAGCCAAGTTGACACGCAAGAGACCCAGTACTTC.